This TCR beta chain is from a study of T cell responses to AZD1222 COVID-19 vaccine. About the research overall: Second-dose timings of about 4 or about 12 weeks were pooled. Overall study findings and caveats: There were mostly white British donors and more females than males, and clonal diversity was possibly underestimated.

Sequenced by immunoSEQ multiplex PCR; TCRdb stores in-frame clones only, minus some. The top ten clones hold roughly 6% of a sample with 150,000 to 200,000 clones, 70% to 90% of them seen once. Concerning this clone: Its target is not known.

The germline gives CDR1 MDHEN, CDR2 SYDVKM. The V end was cut by 7 bases, the J end by 1 base, with 10 bases between. The CDR3 is 13 residues long. The receptor's source is an adult in good health. The sample was peripheral blood, taken on day 0 of AZD1222 vaccination. V usage is TRBV28 and J usage is TRBJ1-1; D gene ambiguous. CDR3 nucleotide sequence: TGTGCCAGCATAGCAATAAAGAACACTGAAGCTTTCTTT. It encodes CASIAIKNTEAFF.